This T cell receptor (beta chain) is drawn from a study of blood T cell repertoires in COVID-19. Whole-study context: Acute and convalescent COVID-19 specimens originated in the United States, Italy and Spain. PBMCs, B-cell-depleted T cells, or T cells were the source of the cDNA or gDNA that made up the material.

The ends lost 0 bases at V and 2 bases at J; junction bases unmatched: 5. This CDR3 is 15 amino acids long. This clone was picked up a small number of times. In the original workflow: Amplification with reference gene primers provided the estimates of nucleated cell counts. Method: immunoSEQ multiplex PCR; TCRdb's copy keeps in-frame clones and lacks some. That table furnishes V, J and clone size, whereas the DNA furnished D and trimming. The top ten clones hold 1.5% of a sample with roughly 250,000 clones, over 80% of them seen once. The sequencing sample was made of peripheral blood. The sequence came from a middle-aged woman who had recovered from COVID-19. V and J are TRBV5-3 and TRBJ2-7, with 7 bases matching TRBD2. Being an ORF, TRBV5-3 has a function that is uncertain. CDR3 DNA: TGTGCCAGAAGCTTGGGCGCTAGCGGAACCTACGAGCAGTACTTC. Protein sequence: CARSLGASGTYEQYF.